This T cell receptor (beta chain) was identified during a study of blood T cell repertoires in COVID-19. Background on the study: Sites in the United States, Italy and Spain provided acute and convalescent COVID-19 samples. T cells, B-cell-depleted T cells, or PBMCs provided the cDNA or gDNA that served as material.

Germline lookup yields CDR1 SGHTS and CDR2 YDEGEE. With 5 bases removed from V and 3 bases from J, the gap between germline ends came to 15 bases. This CDR3 has 15 amino acids. In the original workflow: Amplification from reference gene primers served as the basis for estimated nucleated cell counts. TCRdb keeps only in-frame clones here, not all; method: immunoSEQ multiplex PCR. The V and J calls and the clone size are those of that table, but D and trimming were determined from the DNA. The repertoire has some 190,000 clones, approximately 82% of them found once; the top ten carry under 12%. This TCR was sampled from a woman over 75 with active or convalescent COVID-19. This chain uses TRBV5-8 with TRBJ1-5, with D possibly matching TRBD1 (5 bases). Sequencing was carried out using peripheral blood. CDR3 coding DNA: TGTGCCAGCAGGTTCCGGGGGGATTACAATCAGCCCCAGCATTTT. Its translation is CASRFRGDYNQPQHF.